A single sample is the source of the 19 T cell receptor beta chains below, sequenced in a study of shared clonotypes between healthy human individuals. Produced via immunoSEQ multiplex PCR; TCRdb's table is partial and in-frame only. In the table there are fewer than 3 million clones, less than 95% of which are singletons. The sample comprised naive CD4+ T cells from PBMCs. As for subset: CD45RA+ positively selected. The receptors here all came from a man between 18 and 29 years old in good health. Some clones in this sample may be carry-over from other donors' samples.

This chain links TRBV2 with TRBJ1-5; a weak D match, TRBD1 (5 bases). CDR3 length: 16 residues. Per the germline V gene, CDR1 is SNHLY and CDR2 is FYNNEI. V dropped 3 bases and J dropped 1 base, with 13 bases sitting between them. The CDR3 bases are TGTGCCAGCAGTGAGGAGGGGATGGGAAGCAATCAGCCCCAGCATTTT. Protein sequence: CASSEEGMGSNQPQHF.

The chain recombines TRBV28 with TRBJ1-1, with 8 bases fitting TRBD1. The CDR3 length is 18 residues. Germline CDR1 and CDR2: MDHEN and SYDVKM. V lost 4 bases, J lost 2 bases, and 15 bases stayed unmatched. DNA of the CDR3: TGTGCCAGCAGTTCCACACCAATGACAGGGGAGGGAAACACTGAAGCTTTCTTT. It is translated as CASSSTPMTGEGNTEAFF.

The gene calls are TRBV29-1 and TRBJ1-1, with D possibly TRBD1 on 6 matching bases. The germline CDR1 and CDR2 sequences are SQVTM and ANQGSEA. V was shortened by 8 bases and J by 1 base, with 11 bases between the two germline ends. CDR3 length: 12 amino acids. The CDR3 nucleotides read TGCAGCAAAAAGGGGGGGAACACTGAAGCTTTCTTT. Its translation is CSKKGGNTEAFF.

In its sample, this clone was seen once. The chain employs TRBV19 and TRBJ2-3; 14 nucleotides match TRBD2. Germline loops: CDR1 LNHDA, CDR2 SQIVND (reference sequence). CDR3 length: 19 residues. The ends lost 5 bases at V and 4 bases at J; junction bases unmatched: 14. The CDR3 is CASSATTSGRAEAPDTQYF. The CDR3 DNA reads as TGTGCCAGTAGTGCAACGACTAGCGGGAGGGCCGAGGCACCAGATACGCAGTATTTT.

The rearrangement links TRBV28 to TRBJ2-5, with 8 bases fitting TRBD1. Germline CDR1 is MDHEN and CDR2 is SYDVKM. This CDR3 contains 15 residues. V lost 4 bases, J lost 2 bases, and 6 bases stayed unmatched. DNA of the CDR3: TGTGCCAGCAGTTCGGCCGGGACAGGTCAAGAGACCCAGTACTTC. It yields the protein CASSSAGTGQETQYF. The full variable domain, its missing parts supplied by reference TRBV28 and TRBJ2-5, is DVKVTQSSRYLVKRTGEKVFLECVQDMDHENMFWYRQDPGLGLRLIYFSYDVKMKEKGDIPEGYSVSREKKERFSLILESASTNQTSMYLCASSSAGTGQETQYFGPGTRLLVL.

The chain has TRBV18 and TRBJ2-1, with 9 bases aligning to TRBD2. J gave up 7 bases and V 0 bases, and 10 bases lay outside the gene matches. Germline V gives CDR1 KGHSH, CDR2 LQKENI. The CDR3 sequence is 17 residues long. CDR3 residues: CASSPPVAGGPGNEQFF. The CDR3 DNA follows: TGTGCCAGCTCACCACCGGTCGCGGGAGGGCCGGGGAATGAGCAGTTCTTC.

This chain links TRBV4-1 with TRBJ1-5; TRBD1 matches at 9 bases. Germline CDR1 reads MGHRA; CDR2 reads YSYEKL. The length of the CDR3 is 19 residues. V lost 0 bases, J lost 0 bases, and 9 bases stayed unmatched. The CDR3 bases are TGCGCCAGCAGCCAAGATCTAGGGACGACAGGGGGTAGCAATCAGCCCCAGCATTTT. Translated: CASSQDLGTTGGSNQPQHF.

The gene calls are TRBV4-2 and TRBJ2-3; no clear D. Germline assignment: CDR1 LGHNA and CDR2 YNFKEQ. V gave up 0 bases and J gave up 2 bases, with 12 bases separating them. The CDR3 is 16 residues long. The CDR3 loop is CASSQESSLDTDTQYF. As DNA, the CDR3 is TGTGCCAGCAGCCAAGAAAGTTCGTTGGACACAGATACGCAGTATTTT.

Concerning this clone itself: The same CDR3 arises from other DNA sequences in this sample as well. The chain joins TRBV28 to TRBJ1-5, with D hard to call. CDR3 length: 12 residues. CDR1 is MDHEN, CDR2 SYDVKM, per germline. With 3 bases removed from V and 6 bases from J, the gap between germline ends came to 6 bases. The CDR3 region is CASSFRSQPQHF. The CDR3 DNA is TGTGCCAGCAGTTTTAGGAGTCAGCCCCAGCATTTT.

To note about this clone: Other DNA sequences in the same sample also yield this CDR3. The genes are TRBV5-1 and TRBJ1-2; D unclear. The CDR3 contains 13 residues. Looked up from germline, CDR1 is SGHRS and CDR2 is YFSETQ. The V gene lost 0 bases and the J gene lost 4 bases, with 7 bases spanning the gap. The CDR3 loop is CASSLDRGYGYTF. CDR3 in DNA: TGCGCCAGCAGCTTGGATCGGGGCTATGGCTACACCTTC.

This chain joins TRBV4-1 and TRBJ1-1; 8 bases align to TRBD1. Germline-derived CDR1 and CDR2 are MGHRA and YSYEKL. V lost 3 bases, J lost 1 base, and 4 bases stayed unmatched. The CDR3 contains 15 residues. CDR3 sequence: CASSHLGQGNTEAFF. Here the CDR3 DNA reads TGCGCCAGCAGCCATCTAGGACAGGGGAACACTGAAGCTTTCTTT.

The CDR3 coding sequence is TGTGCCAGTAGTATGTGGGGTCAGCCCCAGCATTTT. Its protein product is CASSMWGQPQHF. This sequence joins TRBV19 and TRBJ1-5, with no clear D. Trimming left V 3 bases short and J 6 bases short, with 6 bases between. CDR3 length: 12 amino acids. In germline, CDR1 is LNHDA, CDR2 SQIVND (reference sequence). Filled out from reference TRBV19 and TRBJ1-5, the complete variable domain reads DGGITQSPKYLFRKEGQNVTLSCEQNLNHDAMYWYRQDPGQGLRLIYYSQIVNDFQKGDIAEGYSVSREKKESFPLTVTSAQKNPTAFYLCASSMWGQPQHFGDGTRLSIL.

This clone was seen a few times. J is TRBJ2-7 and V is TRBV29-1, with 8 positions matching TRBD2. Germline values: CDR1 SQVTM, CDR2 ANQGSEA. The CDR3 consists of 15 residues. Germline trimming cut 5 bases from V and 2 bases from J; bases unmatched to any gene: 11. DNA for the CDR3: TGCAGCGTTTCGGTAGGCGGGAGGTACACCTACGAGCAGTACTTC. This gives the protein CSVSVGGRYTYEQYF.

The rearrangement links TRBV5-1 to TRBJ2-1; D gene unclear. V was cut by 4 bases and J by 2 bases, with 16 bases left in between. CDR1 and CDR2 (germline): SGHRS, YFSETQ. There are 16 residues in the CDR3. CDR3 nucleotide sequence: TGCGCCAGCAGCCCCGAGGTGGTCTCAACCTACAATGAGCAGTTCTTC. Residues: CASSPEVVSTYNEQFF.

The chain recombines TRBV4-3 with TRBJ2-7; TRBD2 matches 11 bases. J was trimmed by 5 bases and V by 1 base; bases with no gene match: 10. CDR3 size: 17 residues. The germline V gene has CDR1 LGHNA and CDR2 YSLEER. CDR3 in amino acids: CASSQGIIAGGPHEQYF. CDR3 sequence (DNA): TGCGCCAGCAGCCAAGGGATAATAGCGGGAGGGCCGCACGAGCAGTACTTC.

The CDR3 is CASSPTDQQTSGSWYEQFF. The CDR3 DNA reads TGCGCCAGCAGCCCCACGGACCAACAGACTAGCGGGAGTTGGTATGAGCAGTTCTTC. The chain links TRBV5-1 to TRBJ2-1; 12 bases align to TRBD2. This CDR3 spans 19 amino acids. J gave up 8 bases and V 4 bases, and 19 bases lay outside the gene matches. Germline V gene lookup returns CDR1 SGHRS and CDR2 YFSETQ.

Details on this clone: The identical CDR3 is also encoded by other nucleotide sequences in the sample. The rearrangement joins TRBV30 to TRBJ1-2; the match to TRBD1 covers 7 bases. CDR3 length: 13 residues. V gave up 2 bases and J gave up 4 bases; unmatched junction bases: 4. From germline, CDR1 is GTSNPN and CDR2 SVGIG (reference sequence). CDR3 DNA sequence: TGTGCCTGGAGTAAGGGGGCAGGCTATGGCTACACCTTC. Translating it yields CAWSKGAGYGYTF.

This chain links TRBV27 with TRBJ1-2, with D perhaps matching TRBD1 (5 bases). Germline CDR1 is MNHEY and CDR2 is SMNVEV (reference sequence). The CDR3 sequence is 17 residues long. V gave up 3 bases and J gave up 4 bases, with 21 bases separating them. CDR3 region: CASSLRSGERWGYGYTF. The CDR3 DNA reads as TGTGCCAGCAGTTTGCGCTCGGGGGAGAGGTGGGGCTATGGCTACACCTTC.

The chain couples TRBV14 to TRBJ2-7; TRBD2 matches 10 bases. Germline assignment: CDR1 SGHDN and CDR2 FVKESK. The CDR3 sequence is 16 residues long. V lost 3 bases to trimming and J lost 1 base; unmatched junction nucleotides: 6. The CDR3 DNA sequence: TGTGCCAGCAGCCACCAGACTAGCGGGCGGTCCTACGAGCAGTACTTC. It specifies CASSHQTSGRSYEQYF.